This T cell receptor beta chain was documented in a study of T cells after yellow fever vaccination. This CDR3 region has 9 residues. Per germline, CDR1 PRHDT and CDR2 FYEKMQ (reference sequence). Each CDR3 protein gets one entry after TCRdb re-called the 5' RACE reads with MiXCR. Among about 430,000 distinct CDR3 sequences listed, around 20% were seen once. This clonotype was counted at least ten times. The gene calls are TRBV13 and TRBJ2-7; D assignment may be TRBD1 or TRBD2 (5 bases each). The sequence was obtained from a man between 18 and 29 years old who received the YFV17D yellow fever vaccine. Sequences were derived from PBMCs, sampled before the yellow fever booster vaccination. The CDR3 reads CASPGTGVV. DNA for the CDR3: TGTGCCAGCCCCGGGACCGGGGTTGTC.